This T cell receptor beta chain is from a study of control samples from healthy donors and cancer patients. Produced via immunoSEQ multiplex PCR; TCRdb's table is partial and in-frame only. Among about 99,000 clones, 80% to 90% were seen once, and the ten largest hold about 19%. Trimming removed 2 bases from V and 6 bases from J; junction bases left unmatched: 5. The CDR3 consists of 15 residues. Germline V gives CDR1 SGHDN, CDR2 FVKESK. This TCR was recovered from a man aged 55 to 70 with lung cancer. V usage is TRBV14 and J usage is TRBJ2-3, with 10 bases that match TRBD1. The specimen was PBMCs. DNA for the CDR3: TGTGCCAGCAGCCAAAAGACAGGGGGCCGGGATACGCAGTATTTT. It specifies CASSQKTGGRDTQYF. Variable domain in full (rest from reference TRBV14 and TRBJ2-3): EAGVTQFPSHSVIEKGQTVTLRCDPISGHDNLYWYRRVMGKEIKFLLHFVKESKQDESGMPNNRFLAERTGGTYSTLKVQPAELEDSGVYFCASSQKTGGRDTQYFGPGTRLTVL.